These 29 T cell receptor beta chains were all obtained from the same sample, sequenced in a study of blood T cell repertoires in COVID-19. Clones were sequenced by immunoSEQ multiplex PCR, and TCRdb holds only the in-frame ones, with some missing. The sample yields more than 250,000 clones, about 91% seen once. Sequencing used peripheral blood. The receptors derive from a woman aged 30 to 39 with COVID-19, enrolled during active disease.

V usage is TRBV2 and J usage is TRBJ2-3, with a possible D match to TRBD1 (5 bases). Trimming stripped 6 bases from V and 10 bases from J, with 11 bases between. The CDR3 sequence is 11 residues long. Germline CDR1 reads SNHLY; CDR2 reads FYNNEI. The CDR3 DNA sequence: TGTGCCAGCAGGAACAGGTATCCGCAGTATTTT. This gives the protein CASRNRYPQYF.

J is TRBJ2-2 and V is TRBV2; possible D gene TRBD2, 5 bases. Germline V gene sequence: CDR1 SNHLY, CDR2 FYNNEI. V lost 4 bases to trimming and J lost 5 bases, with 8 bases between them. This CDR3 spans 13 amino acids. CDR3 sequence (DNA): TGTGCCAGCAGTGCTTCGGGGACCGGGGAGCTGTTTTTT. This gives the protein CASSASGTGELFF.

This clone was detected only once. This sequence joins TRBV7-8 and TRBJ1-1; D unclear. Trimming shortened V by 2 bases and J by 2 bases, and 9 bases separated the two germline ends. CDR1 is SGHVS, CDR2 FQNEAQ, per germline. This CDR3 contains 14 residues. CDR3 coding DNA: TGTGCCAGCAGCTTATCTGGGAGCAACACTGAAGCTTTCTTT. As protein: CASSLSGSNTEAFF.

The table lists this clone with a count of one. The gene calls are TRBV19 and TRBJ2-7; perhaps TRBD1 as D (6 bases). Germline V gene sequence: CDR1 LNHDA, CDR2 SQIVND (reference sequence). This CDR3 is built from 14 residues. Between the trimmed V and J ends, which lost 4 bases and 7 bases, there was a span of 17 bases. Here the CDR3 DNA reads TGTGCCAGTAGTACCCAGACAGGTGTGGGGGAGCAGTACTTC. Its translation: CASSTQTGVGEQYF.

The rearrangement uses TRBV7-2 and TRBJ1-6, with D tentatively TRBD1 (6 bases). There are 17 residues in the CDR3. CDR1 and CDR2 (germline): SGHTA, FQGNSA. Trimming took off 5 bases at V and 3 bases at J, with 17 bases between the two ends. Here the CDR3 DNA reads TGTGCCAGCAGCCCAAACATTGGGACAAGCTATAATTCACCCCTCCACTTT. This translates into CASSPNIGTSYNSPLHF.

The J gene is TRBJ2-1, the V gene TRBV5-1; D may be TRBD1 (6 bases). V lost 4 bases and J lost 8, with 22 bases in between. Germline CDR1 and CDR2: SGHRS and YFSETQ. The CDR3 totals 16 residues. CDR3 DNA sequence: TGCGCCAGCAGCCACCCCAGACAGGTGTCCGGGGATGAGCAGTTCTTC. This encodes CASSHPRQVSGDEQFF.

The CDR3 is CASSFHGQNYGYTF. In DNA, the CDR3 is TGTGCCAGCAGCTTCCACGGACAGAACTATGGCTACACCTTC. This chain links TRBV13 with TRBJ1-2, with D perhaps TRBD1 (6 bases). V was shortened by 3 bases and J by 2 bases, with 10 bases between the two germline ends. Germline loops: CDR1 PRHDT, CDR2 FYEKMQ (reference sequence). The CDR3 runs 14 residues.

This rearrangement joins TRBV14 to TRBJ1-2; tentative D call: TRBD1 (5 bases). V was trimmed by 6 bases and J by 6 bases, leaving 11 bases between them. Germline CDR1 is SGHDN and CDR2 is FVKESK. The CDR3 extends over 12 amino acids. DNA for the CDR3: TGTGCCAGCAGAAGGGGAAGTAATGGCTACACCTTC. This translates into CASRRGSNGYTF.

The rearrangement links TRBV10-1 to TRBJ2-2, with D maybe TRBD2 (6 bases). The germline gives CDR1 WNHNN, CDR2 SYGVQD (reference sequence). The length of the CDR3 is 17 residues. Trimming removed 4 bases at V and 1 base at J, with 16 bases between. CDR3 DNA sequence: TGCGCCAGCAGTGGAAGGCGGGGAGCCCTGAACACCGGGGAGCTGTTTTTT. Encoded protein: CASSGRRGALNTGELFF.

This CDR3 reads CASSPGSWDRGLISNQPQHF. The DNA for the CDR3 is TGCGCCAGCAGCCCCGGATCGTGGGACAGGGGGCTAATTAGCAATCAGCCCCAGCATTTT. The chain uses TRBV4-1 and TRBJ1-5; 12 nucleotides agree with TRBD1. CDR1 is MGHRA and CDR2 is YSYEKL in the germline V gene. V trimming: 4 bases; J trimming: 0 bases; junction bases outside the gene matches: 13. CDR3 length: 20 amino acids.

The chain couples TRBV27 to TRBJ1-1; 9 bases map to TRBD1. The germline V gene encodes CDR1 MNHEY and CDR2 SMNVEV (reference sequence). This CDR3 contains 14 residues. With V trimmed by 5 bases and J by 4 bases, 5 bases remained unmatched. The CDR3 coding sequence is TGTGCCAGCAGTACAGGGGGCGCAGGCACTGAAGCTTTCTTT. Amino acids: CASSTGGAGTEAFF.

As concerns this clone: This sample also contains other DNA sequences that code for the same CDR3. The CDR3 loop is CASSLGGPGELFF. The CDR3 nucleotides read TGTGCCAGCAGTTTGGGGGGGCCCGGGGAGCTGTTTTTT. The chain recombines TRBV27 with TRBJ2-2, with D possibly matching TRBD2 (7 bases). The V end was cut by 3 bases, the J end by 6 bases, with 8 bases between. This CDR3 spans 13 amino acids. The germline V gene has CDR1 MNHEY and CDR2 SMNVEV (reference sequence).

DNA of the CDR3: TGTGCCAGCAGTTACTCGAGGGACAAGTATTCACCCCTCCACTTT. The encoded protein is CASSYSRDKYSPLHF. V is TRBV6-5 and J is TRBJ1-6; D is possibly TRBD1 (6 bases). There are 15 residues in the CDR3. Trimming cost V 0 bases and J 8 bases, with 11 bases left between them. CDR1 and CDR2 from the germline V gene are MNHEY and SVGAGI.

The rearrangement links TRBV24-1 to TRBJ1-1, with 8 bases fitting TRBD1. V shed 8 bases and J 1 base; nucleotides not matched to a gene: 2. Looked up from germline, CDR1 is KGHDR and CDR2 is SFDVKD. The CDR3 length is 13 residues. The CDR3 DNA reads as TGTGCCACCAAGACAGGGGAGAACACTGAAGCTTTCTTT. This sequence encodes CATKTGENTEAFF.

This chain uses TRBV23-1 with TRBJ2-7; 10 positions match TRBD2. TRBV23-1 is filed as an ORF, its function uncertain. Trimming took 4 bases from V and 5 from J; bases not matched to a gene: 14. The CDR3 consists of 17 residues. CDR3 residues: CASSRPHSGGIGNEQYV. The DNA for the CDR3 is TGCGCCAGCAGTCGCCCCCATAGCGGGGGGATAGGTAACGAGCAGTACGTC.

This clone was seen just once. This chain connects TRBV5-1 to TRBJ2-6; 9 nucleotides match TRBD1. Germline CDR1 reads SGHRS; CDR2 reads YFSETQ. Trimming cost V 0 bases and J 1 base; bases outside gene matches: 5. The CDR3 runs 18 residues. The CDR3, as DNA: TGCGCCAGCAGCTTGGCCGGGACAGGGCGGTCTGGGGCCAACGTCCTGACTTTC. Protein product: CASSLAGTGRSGANVLTF.

The chain is built from TRBV28 and TRBJ1-5; D not resolved. Germline CDR1 is MDHEN and CDR2 is SYDVKM. The CDR3 spans 14 residues. Trimming shortened V by 5 bases and J by 2 bases, and 10 bases separated the two germline ends. CDR3 region: CASSNSGGNQPQHF. Here the CDR3 DNA reads TGTGCCAGCAGTAATTCCGGGGGCAATCAGCCCCAGCATTTT.

V gene TRBV7-2 combines with J gene TRBJ1-3; the D is unclear. CDR3 size: 16 residues. Trimming left V 1 base short and J 0 bases short, with 10 bases between. CDR1 and CDR2 (germline): SGHTA, FQGNSA. CDR3 amino acids: CASSLGAGSSGNTIYF. The CDR3 nucleotides are TGTGCCAGCAGCTTAGGGGCGGGAAGCTCTGGAAACACCATATATTTT.

This clone appeared a few times. This chain links TRBV6-2 or TRBV6-3 with TRBJ2-5, with 8 bases lining up with TRBD2. This CDR3 is 14 amino acids long. Per the germline V gene, CDR1 is MNHEY and CDR2 is SVGEGT. The V segment lost 2 bases and the J segment 5 bases; nucleotides outside the gene matches: 4. In DNA form, the CDR3 reads TGTGCCAGCAGTTACAGCGGGGGTTGGGAGACCCAGTACTTC. Amino acids: CASSYSGGWETQYF.

The chain joins TRBV6-1 to TRBJ1-6; TRBD1 agrees at 7 bases. V shed 3 bases and J 1 base; nucleotides not matched to a gene: 15. Germline-derived CDR1 and CDR2 are MNHNS and SASEGT. This CDR3 comprises 20 residues. CDR3: CASSDPHRGNSRSYNSPLHF. CDR3 nucleotides: TGTGCCAGCAGTGACCCGCACAGGGGTAATAGTAGATCCTATAATTCACCCCTCCACTTT.

The V gene is TRBV3-1 (or the pseudogene TRBV3-2), the J gene TRBJ2-3, with 7 bases matching TRBD1. The CDR3 is 16 residues long. Per the germline V gene, CDR1 is LGHDT and CDR2 is YNNKEL (reference sequence). The J segment lost 1 base and the V segment lost 2 bases, leaving 6 bases of the junction unmatched. CDR3 DNA: TGTGCCAGCAGCCAAACAGGGGTGGAGGGCACAGATACGCAGTATTTT. It is translated as CASSQTGVEGTDTQYF.

The V and J genes are TRBV3-1 (or the pseudogene TRBV3-2) and TRBJ2-2, with no clear D. Germline loops: CDR1 LGHDT, CDR2 YNNKEL (reference sequence). The length of the CDR3 is 13 residues. Trimming removed 3 bases from V and 2 bases from J, with 4 bases in between. CDR3 in DNA: TGTGCCAGCAGCCATCCTAACACCGGGGAGCTGTTTTTT. This gives the protein CASSHPNTGELFF.

This clone was seen more than once but under ten times. V and J are TRBV12-3 or TRBV12-4 and TRBJ1-1, with D possibly TRBD1 on 5 matching bases. Trimming stripped 8 bases from V and 5 bases from J, with 12 bases between. The CDR3 runs to 12 residues. This CDR3 reads CASGRRGTEAFF. The CDR3 nucleotides are TGTGCCAGCGGAAGGAGGGGAACTGAAGCTTTCTTT.

This sequence joins TRBV18 and TRBJ1-2; D may be TRBD1 (5 bases). The germline V gene encodes CDR1 KGHSH and CDR2 LQKENI. The CDR3 extends over 13 amino acids. V was cut by 2 bases and J by 8 bases, with 12 bases left in between. This CDR3 is CASSPDSQIGYTF. The DNA of the CDR3 is TGTGCCAGCTCACCAGACAGCCAAATCGGCTACACCTTC.

The chain carries TRBV6-6 and TRBJ1-5; D is uncertain. Germline CDR1 MNHNY, CDR2 SVGAGI (reference sequence). V was shortened by 6 bases and J by 7 bases, with 7 bases between the two germline ends. The CDR3 covers 11 residues. CDR3 protein: CASSRGQPQHF. CDR3 DNA sequence: TGTGCCAGCAGCCGCGGACAGCCCCAGCATTTT.

V gene TRBV19 combines with J gene TRBJ1-4; perhaps TRBD1 as D (5 bases). Looked up from germline, CDR1 is LNHDA and CDR2 is SQIVND (reference sequence). The V gene lost 7 bases and the J gene lost 8 bases, with 20 bases spanning the gap. The CDR3 spans 15 residues. In DNA form, the CDR3 reads TGTGCCAGTACCCCCCTGTGGAGGGGTGGGGAAAAACTGTTTTTT. Its protein is CASTPLWRGGEKLFF.

The chain employs TRBV11-2 and TRBJ1-4; the D gene is possibly TRBD1 (5 bases). The CDR3 runs to 16 residues. Trimming cost V 7 bases and J 2 bases, with 17 bases left between them. Germline CDR1 is SGHAT and CDR2 is FQNNGV. In nucleotides, the CDR3 is TGTGCCAGCATCCGTGCGGAGGGACGGACTAATGAAAAACTGTTTTTT. Amino acids: CASIRAEGRTNEKLFF.

V and J are TRBV30 and TRBJ1-2; TRBD1 matches at 7 bases. Per germline, CDR1 GTSNPN and CDR2 SVGIG (reference sequence). This CDR3 spans 13 amino acids. V shed 4 bases, J shed 4 bases, and the junction held 6 bases outside the gene matches. CDR3 protein: CAWNPTGFYGYTF. Here the CDR3 DNA reads TGTGCCTGGAACCCGACAGGGTTCTATGGCTACACCTTC.

The V gene is TRBV7-5, the J gene TRBJ2-5; the table assigns TRBD1, which was not confirmed against the DNA. TRBV7-5 is marked as a pseudogene. This CDR3 spans 16 amino acids. This CDR3 reads CARSTRTGLPQETQYF. CDR3 in DNA: TGTGCCAGAAGCACGAGGACAGGGCTTCCACAAGAGACCCAGTACTTC.